The 30 T cell receptor beta chains given below trace back to one sample, sequenced in a study of T-cell memory formation after mild COVID-19. TCRdb re-analysed the 5' RACE reads in MiXCR, keeping a single row per CDR3 protein. The sample carries about 360,000 distinct CDR3 sequences, approximately 15% recorded once. The sample consisted of PBMCs or a T cell subset sorted from them (not recorded which). The origin of the receptors is a man younger than 35 who had mild COVID-19 (a few samples of this study predate the infection). Cell type and time point are not known.

CDR3 sequence (DNA): TGTGCCAATACCAGGGGAGGAGGCTACACCTTC. Translated: CANTRGGGYTF. V usage is TRBV11-3 and J usage is TRBJ1-2; D is possibly TRBD1 (6 bases). Germline CDR1 and CDR2: SGHNT and YENEEA. This CDR3 contains 11 residues. V lost 10 bases, J lost 8 bases, and 14 bases lay in between. Filled out from reference TRBV11-3 and TRBJ1-2, the complete variable domain reads EAGVVQSPRYKIIEKKQPVAFWCNPISGHNTLYWYLQNLGQGPELLIRYENEEAVDDSQLPKDRFSAERLKGVDSTLKIQPAELGDSAVYLCANTRGGGYTFGSGTRLTVV.

V and J are TRBV20-1 and TRBJ2-3; TRBD2 matches at 12 bases. With 5 bases clipped from V and 2 bases from J, the junction kept 8 bases outside the gene matches. The length of the CDR3 is 16 residues. Germline V gene data show CDR1 as DFQATT and CDR2 as SNEGSKA (reference sequence). The CDR3 nucleotides read TGCAGTGCTCCCCGGGGACTAGCGGGTAACACAGATACGCAGTATTTT. Amino acid sequence: CSAPRGLAGNTDTQYF.

This clonotype was counted many times. The chain combines TRBV5-1 with TRBJ2-1, with 9 bases identical to TRBD1. The CDR3 sequence is 14 residues long. CDR1 and CDR2 (germline): SGHRS, YFSETQ. After removal of 0 bases from V and 7 bases from J, the junction contained 2 bases not matched to a gene. Here the CDR3 DNA reads TGCGCCAGCAGCTTGGGGGACAGGGTGAATGAGCAGTTCTTC. As protein: CASSLGDRVNEQFF.

This clonotype was observed a few times. This sequence joins TRBV7-2 and TRBJ2-5; TRBD2 agrees at 7 bases. This CDR3 has 15 residues. The V and J ends lost 0 bases and 3 bases, in that order; junction bases with no gene match: 4. The germline CDR1 and CDR2 sequences are SGHTA and FQGNSA. In DNA form, the CDR3 reads TGTGCCAGCAGCTTAGCGCCAGCGGGGAAAGAGACCCAGTACTTC. Amino acid sequence: CASSLAPAGKETQYF. Combining the CDR3 with reference TRBV7-2 and TRBJ2-5 gives the whole variable domain GAGVSQSPSNKVTEKGKDVELRCDPISGHTALYWYRQSLGQGLEFLIYFQGNSAPDKSGLPSDRFSAERTGGSVSTLTIQRTQQEDSAVYLCASSLAPAGKETQYFGPGTRLLVL.

The V and J genes are TRBV7-3 and TRBJ2-1; 11 nucleotides match TRBD1. Germline loops: CDR1 SGHTA, CDR2 FQGTGA. This CDR3 contains 15 residues. V lost 5 bases and J lost 4; bases outside the gene matches: 4. CDR3 coding DNA: TGTGCCAGCAGCGGGACAGGGGGAGTATACAATGAGCAGTTCTTC. Translated: CASSGTGGVYNEQFF.

V usage is TRBV12-3 or TRBV12-4 and J usage is TRBJ2-7, with TRBD2 identical over 10 bases. V was clipped by 2 bases and J by 6 bases; unmatched bases: 7. The CDR3 is made up of 15 amino acids. Here the CDR3 DNA reads TGTGCCAGCAGTTTATCACTAGCGGGGTTTAGCGAGCAGTACTTC. Its protein product is CASSLSLAGFSEQYF.

This clonotype was detected only a few times. V gene TRBV12-3 or TRBV12-4 combines with J gene TRBJ2-3; D remains ambiguous. The CDR3 has 15 amino acids. The V gene lost 3 bases and the J gene lost 3 bases, with 13 bases spanning the gap. DNA of the CDR3: TGTGCCAGCAGTTTTGACGGATCACGGACAGATACGCAGTATTTT. It specifies CASSFDGSRTDTQYF.

J is TRBJ1-1 and V is TRBV18; TRBD1 is a possible D gene (6 bases). V was pared by 3 bases and J by 0 bases, with 14 bases between. CDR1 and CDR2 from the germline V gene are KGHSH and LQKENI. This CDR3 is 16 amino acids long. This CDR3 reads CASSPEDSLLNTEAFF. DNA for the CDR3: TGTGCCAGCTCACCTGAGGACAGTCTACTGAACACTGAAGCTTTCTTT. Full variable domain (remainder filled in from reference TRBV18 and TRBJ1-1): NAGVMQNPRHLVRRRGQEARLRCSPMKGHSHVYWYRQLPEEGLKFMVYLQKENIIDESGMPKERFSAEFPKEGPSILRIQQVVRGDSAAYFCASSPEDSLLNTEAFFGQGTRLTVV.

Only a few counts were recorded for this clonotype. The chain joins TRBV7-2 to TRBJ2-2; a possible D gene is TRBD2 (5 bases). Trimming shortened V by 0 bases and J by 5 bases, and 10 bases separated the two germline ends. Germline V gives CDR1 SGHTA, CDR2 FQGNSA. The CDR3 has 15 amino acids. In DNA, the CDR3 is TGTGCCAGCAGCTTAGCATGGACTCAGACCGGGGAGCTGTTTTTT. Protein product: CASSLAWTQTGELFF.

This clonotype has more than one count but fewer than ten. This rearrangement joins TRBV9 to TRBJ2-4; no definite D call. Trimming removed 0 bases at V and 0 bases at J, with 10 bases between. Germline-derived CDR1 and CDR2 are SGDLS and YYNGEE. The CDR3 extends over 16 amino acids. The CDR3 DNA reads as TGTGCCAGCAGCGTAGGGATGGTAGTAGCCAAAAACATTCAGTACTTC. The encoded protein is CASSVGMVVAKNIQYF. Supplemented by reference TRBV9 and TRBJ2-4, the full variable domain reads DSGVTQTPKHLITATGQRVTLRCSPRSGDLSVYWYQQSLDQGLQFLIQYYNGEERAKGNILERFSAQQFPDLHSELNLSSLELGDSALYFCASSVGMVVAKNIQYFGAGTRLSVL.

This clonotype was counted at least ten times. The rearrangement joins TRBV7-2 to TRBJ1-5, with no clear D. The ends were cut back, 3 bases at V and 7 bases at J, with 10 bases in the middle. There are 13 residues in the CDR3. The germline gives CDR1 SGHTA, CDR2 FQGNSA. CDR3 nucleotides: TGTGCCAGCAGCTTGCGGCTTCACCAGCCCCAGCATTTT. Translation: CASSLRLHQPQHF.

The V gene is TRBV7-9, the J gene TRBJ2-3; 8 positions match TRBD2. Germline CDR1 reads SEHNR; CDR2 reads FQNEAQ (reference sequence). The CDR3 runs 17 residues. The ends lost 5 bases at V and 0 bases at J; junction bases unmatched: 10. CDR3 coding DNA: TGTGCCAGCAGCCCTCAACTAGCGGAGACCAGCACAGATACGCAGTATTTT. Its protein product is CASSPQLAETSTDTQYF. Combining the CDR3 with reference TRBV7-9 and TRBJ2-3 gives the whole variable domain DTGVSQNPRHKITKRGQNVTFRCDPISEHNRLYWYRQTLGQGPEFLTYFQNEAQLEKSRLLSDRFSAERPKGSFSTLEIQRTEQGDSAMYLCASSPQLAETSTDTQYFGPGTRLTVL.

This clonotype turned up a few times. This sequence joins TRBV5-1 and TRBJ1-1; D ambiguous. The CDR3 spans 12 residues. The V end lost 4 bases, the J end lost 6 bases, and 10 bases lay between the germline ends. The germline V gene encodes CDR1 SGHRS and CDR2 YFSETQ. The CDR3 coding sequence is TGCGCCAGCAGCCGCCCCGGGGCTGAAGCTTTCTTT. Its protein product is CASSRPGAEAFF.

This clonotype was counted once. The chain carries TRBV12-3 or TRBV12-4 and TRBJ1-6; no firm D call. The CDR3 sequence is 14 residues long. V was pared by 6 bases and J by 9 bases, with 15 bases between. The CDR3 protein is CASSRPVPASPLHF. The CDR3 nucleotides read TGTGCCAGCAGCCGGCCCGTACCGGCTTCACCCCTCCACTTT.

The table lists this clonotype with many counts. The rearrangement joins TRBV6-5 to TRBJ2-1, with 7 bases identical to TRBD1. V trimming: 0 bases; J trimming: 7 bases; junction bases outside the gene matches: 9. The CDR3 extends over 16 amino acids. The germline CDR1 and CDR2 sequences are MNHEY and SVGAGI. The CDR3 sequence: CASSYSRRMTGNEQFF. The CDR3 DNA sequence: TGTGCCAGCAGTTACTCCAGGCGCATGACAGGGAATGAGCAGTTCTTC.

The chain couples TRBV4-1 to TRBJ1-2; D gene unclear. The length of the CDR3 is 15 residues. The germline gives CDR1 MGHRA, CDR2 YSYEKL. V was cut by 4 bases and J by 2 bases, with 14 bases left in between. CDR3 amino acids: CASSRGGPANYGYTF. The CDR3 DNA reads as TGCGCCAGCAGCCGGGGAGGACCGGCGAACTATGGCTACACCTTC.

The chain is built from TRBV6-2 or TRBV6-3 and TRBJ2-7, with 9 bases lining up with TRBD2. This CDR3 contains 14 residues. CDR1 MNHEY and CDR2 SVGEGT come from the germline V gene. Trimming cost V 4 bases and J 6 bases; bases outside gene matches: 7. The CDR3 region is CASSFLLAGSEQYV. The CDR3 bases are TGTGCCAGCAGTTTCCTACTAGCGGGCTCCGAGCAGTACGTC.

The rearrangement uses TRBV4-1 and TRBJ2-3, with 7 nucleotides matching TRBD2. With V trimmed by 0 bases and J by 9 bases, 12 bases remained unmatched. The CDR3 runs to 16 residues. The germline V gene encodes CDR1 MGHRA and CDR2 YSYEKL. The CDR3 sequence: CASSQEASGTYPTQYF. The CDR3 DNA reads TGCGCCAGCAGCCAAGAGGCTAGCGGAACCTACCCAACGCAGTATTTT.

This clonotype was counted between two and nine times. The V call is TRBV15, the J call TRBJ2-4; TRBD2 might be the D (5 bases). CDR3 size: 14 residues. The germline V gene has CDR1 LNHNV and CDR2 YYDKDF (reference sequence). Trimming took off 1 base at V and 3 bases at J, with 7 bases between the two ends. CDR3 sequence (DNA): TGTGCCACCAGCAGAGCGGGGAGCAAAAACATTCAGTACTTC. This sequence encodes CATSRAGSKNIQYF.

This clonotype has more than one count but fewer than ten. The J gene is TRBJ1-3, the V gene TRBV9; TRBD1 might be the D (5 bases). Trimming stripped 4 bases from V and 5 bases from J, with 13 bases between. Germline CDR1 reads SGDLS; CDR2 reads YYNGEE. The CDR3 length is 14 residues. The CDR3 spells CASSPQEGRNTIYF. In nucleotides, the CDR3 is TGTGCCAGCAGCCCTCAGGAGGGGAGAAACACCATATATTTT.

This clonotype turned up a few times. The chain is built from TRBV5-6 and TRBJ1-6; D is uncertain. The CDR3 covers 12 residues. Per the germline V gene, CDR1 is SGHDT and CDR2 is YYEEEE. Trimming cost V 3 bases and J 9 bases, with 7 bases left between them. The CDR3 nucleotides are TGTGCCAGCAGCTCGGACGGTTCACCCCTCCACTTT. It is translated as CASSSDGSPLHF.

This clonotype appeared a few times. The chain carries TRBV7-2 and TRBJ2-5; 7 bases align to TRBD2. V lost 1 base, J lost 2 bases, and 4 bases stayed unmatched. The CDR3 sequence is 15 residues long. Germline-derived CDR1 and CDR2 are SGHTA and FQGNSA. The CDR3 loop reads CASSLDQGGQETQYF. As DNA, the CDR3 is TGTGCCAGCAGCTTAGATCAGGGAGGGCAAGAGACCCAGTACTTC.

This rearrangement joins TRBV6-5 to TRBJ1-1, with D unresolved. CDR3 length equals 11 residues. Germline V lookup: CDR1 MNHEY, CDR2 SVGAGI. V was pared by 5 bases and J by 14 bases, with 15 bases between. The CDR3 sequence is CASSHKADRFF. The CDR3 DNA is TGTGCCAGCAGTCACAAGGCCGATCGGTTCTTT.

The genes are TRBV20-1 and TRBJ2-1; D perhaps matches TRBD1 (5 bases). The V end lost 5 bases, the J end lost 7 bases, and 18 bases lay between the germline ends. There are 14 residues in the CDR3. Germline-derived CDR1 and CDR2 are DFQATT and SNEGSKA (reference sequence). CDR3 in amino acids: CSAHPGRAPNEQFF. The CDR3, as DNA: TGCAGTGCTCACCCGGGCAGGGCCCCTAATGAGCAGTTCTTC.

The chain links TRBV6-5 to TRBJ2-2; TRBD2 aligns across 7 bases. The germline V gene has CDR1 MNHEY and CDR2 SVGAGI. With V trimmed by 2 bases and J by 5 bases, 5 bases remained unmatched. This CDR3 spans 15 amino acids. CDR3 nucleotide sequence: TGTGCCAGCAGTTACGGCGGGGGAAGGACCGGGGAGCTGTTTTTT. It is translated as CASSYGGGRTGELFF.

V usage is TRBV7-6 and J usage is TRBJ2-5; tentatively, D is TRBD2 (7 bases). The length of the CDR3 is 17 residues. Germline-derived CDR1 and CDR2 are SGHVS and FNYEAQ. Deletions cut 0 bases from V and 7 bases from J, with 21 bases between. The CDR3 is CASSLALGGGPAGTQYF. The CDR3 bases are TGTGCCAGCAGCTTAGCTCTCGGCGGGGGCCCGGCGGGGACCCAGTACTTC.

This chain connects TRBV2 to TRBJ2-5, with 8 positions matching TRBD1. The CDR3 is 14 amino acids. CDR1 is SNHLY, CDR2 FYNNEI, per germline. V lost 7 bases and J lost 4; bases outside the gene matches: 8. The CDR3 reads CASTGGRGRETQYF. DNA for the CDR3: TGTGCCAGCACCGGCGGCAGGGGGCGAGAGACCCAGTACTTC.

This clonotype showed up just a few times. The gene calls are TRBV13 and TRBJ1-1; TRBD1 agrees at 8 bases. Germline assignment: CDR1 PRHDT and CDR2 FYEKMQ (reference sequence). The CDR3 extends over 14 amino acids. V lost 5 bases and J lost 4; bases outside the gene matches: 6. CDR3 bases: TGTGCCAGCAGCCTACAGACAGGGGCCACTGAAGCTTTCTTT. The encoded protein is CASSLQTGATEAFF.

Ten or more counts support this clonotype. This rearrangement joins TRBV5-1 to TRBJ2-4; D possibly corresponds to TRBD2 (6 bases). V was shortened by 5 bases and J by 0 bases, with 18 bases between the two germline ends. Germline CDR1 and CDR2: SGHRS and YFSETQ. This CDR3 is 17 amino acids long. This CDR3 reads CASRWGYTSLAKNIQYF. For the CDR3, the DNA is TGCGCCAGCAGATGGGGGTACACTAGCCTAGCCAAAAACATTCAGTACTTC. The complete variable domain, with remaining parts taken from reference TRBV5-1 and TRBJ2-4, reads KAGVTQTPRYLIKTRGQQVTLSCSPISGHRSVSWYQQTPGQGLQFLFEYFSETQRNKGNFPGRFSGRQFSNSRSEMNVSTLELGDSALYLCASRWGYTSLAKNIQYFGAGTRLSVL.

Many counts were recorded for this clonotype. The chain has TRBV4-2 and TRBJ1-5; possibly TRBD1 for D (5 bases). Germline V lookup: CDR1 LGHNA, CDR2 YNFKEQ. The CDR3 has 16 amino acids. V was clipped by 2 bases and J by 0 bases, with 11 bases between them. The CDR3: CASSQQGGHSNQPQHF. In DNA, the CDR3 is TGTGCCAGCAGCCAACAGGGAGGCCATAGCAATCAGCCCCAGCATTTT.